Shown below are 19 T cell receptor beta chains from a single sample sequenced in a study of cytomegalovirus exposure and HLA in healthy donors. PCR amplification relied on 60 Vbeta primers (plus 13 Jbeta primers). Sequenced by immunoSEQ multiplex PCR; TCRdb stores in-frame clones only, minus some. The table for this sample gives about 160,000 clones. Material for sequencing was PBMCs. The origin of the receptors is a man under 40 in good health and CMV-seronegative.

The chain is built from TRBV19 and TRBJ2-1; TRBD2 aligns across 11 bases. Germline trimming cut 10 bases from V and 4 bases from J; bases unmatched to any gene: 9. Germline CDR1 LNHDA, CDR2 SQIVND (reference sequence). The CDR3 is made up of 15 amino acids. The chain's CDR3 is CATGPTSGIYNEQFF. CDR3 bases: TGTGCCACCGGGCCGACTAGCGGGATTTACAATGAGCAGTTCTTC. The complete variable domain, with remaining parts taken from reference TRBV19 and TRBJ2-1, reads DGGITQSPKYLFRKEGQNVTLSCEQNLNHDAMYWYRQDPGQGLRLIYYSQIVNDFQKGDIAEGYSVSREKKESFPLTVTSAQKNPTAFYLCATGPTSGIYNEQFFGPGTRLTVL.

The rearrangement joins TRBV19 to TRBJ1-3; the match to TRBD1 covers 7 bases. The V segment lost 8 bases and the J segment 10 bases; nucleotides outside the gene matches: 14. Germline V gene lookup returns CDR1 LNHDA and CDR2 SQIVND (reference sequence). The CDR3 contains 14 residues. As DNA, the CDR3 is TGTGCCAGTCAAAGGGGGCAGGACGTGATGACCATATATTTT. Protein: CASQRGQDVMTIYF.

To note about this clone: The same CDR3 arises from other DNA sequences in this sample as well. The chain employs TRBV7-9 and TRBJ1-1, with no clear D. CDR1 is SEHNR, CDR2 FQNEAQ, per germline (reference sequence). V lost 3 bases and J 5 bases, leaving 10 bases between the germline ends. This CDR3 has 13 residues. The CDR3 spells CASSLGGGTEAFF. The CDR3 DNA reads TGTGCCAGCAGCTTGGGAGGAGGGACTGAAGCTTTCTTT.

V usage is TRBV6-1 and J usage is TRBJ1-4; TRBD1 is a possible D gene (5 bases). The CDR3 is made up of 16 amino acids. The germline V gene encodes CDR1 MNHNS and CDR2 SASEGT. V was clipped by 0 bases and J by 6 bases, with 14 bases between them. The CDR3 nucleotides are TGTGCCAGCAGTGAAGCTCAGGGAGCGGGGGATGAAAAACTGTTTTTT. Translation: CASSEAQGAGDEKLFF.

The genes are TRBV16 and TRBJ1-5; D possibly corresponds to TRBD1 (5 bases). CDR3 length: 16 amino acids. In germline, CDR1 is KGHSY, CDR2 FQNENV. V was clipped by 4 bases and J by 4 bases, with 17 bases between them. The CDR3 loop is CASSRGVNRGNQPQHF. CDR3 DNA: TGTGCCAGCAGCCGGGGGGTAAACCGGGGTAATCAGCCCCAGCATTTT.

This rearrangement joins TRBV5-5 to TRBJ2-7, with 8 nucleotides matching TRBD2. With 5 bases clipped from V and 1 base from J, the junction kept 8 bases outside the gene matches. CDR3 length: 15 residues. Germline loops: CDR1 SGHKS, CDR2 YYEKEE (reference sequence). CDR3 amino acids: CASRESGSSSYEQYF. The CDR3 nucleotides read TGTGCCAGCAGGGAAAGCGGGAGCAGTTCCTACGAGCAGTACTTC.

The V gene is TRBV19, the J gene TRBJ2-3, with TRBD2 identical over 9 bases. The germline V gene has CDR1 LNHDA and CDR2 SQIVND (reference sequence). The CDR3 is 15 amino acids. The ends lost 10 bases at V and 7 bases at J; junction bases unmatched: 15. CDR3 amino acids: CAIERTGLAINTQYF. The CDR3 DNA sequence: TGTGCCATAGAACGAACAGGACTAGCGATAAATACGCAGTATTTT.

The chain joins TRBV19 to TRBJ2-3; weak D call: TRBD2 (6 bases). Trimming removed 5 bases at V and 3 bases at J, with 15 bases between. The CDR3 spans 15 residues. Per germline, CDR1 LNHDA and CDR2 SQIVND (reference sequence). The DNA for the CDR3 is TGTGCCAGTAGTCGGGACTGGGGTTTTACAGATACGCAGTATTTT. Amino acid sequence: CASSRDWGFTDTQYF.

V usage is TRBV4-3 and J usage is TRBJ2-1, with 8 positions matching TRBD2. The length of the CDR3 is 18 residues. In germline, CDR1 is LGHNA, CDR2 YSLEER. The trim removed 0 bases at V and 7 bases at J, leaving 14 bases unmatched. CDR3 amino acids: CASSQDPLEREWSNEQFF. The CDR3 bases are TGCGCCAGCAGCCAAGATCCTCTCGAGCGGGAGTGGTCAAATGAGCAGTTCTTC.

CDR3 in amino acids: CASSEGQGASYEQYF. CDR3 DNA sequence: TGTGCCAGCAGTGAAGGGCAGGGGGCATCCTACGAGCAGTACTTC. J is TRBJ2-7 and V is TRBV6-1, with 8 bases that match TRBD1. J was trimmed by 1 base and V by 1 base; bases with no gene match: 3. Germline V gene data show CDR1 as MNHNS and CDR2 as SASEGT. The CDR3 is made up of 15 amino acids.

This chain uses TRBV5-1 with TRBJ2-1, with a tentative D call TRBD1 (5 bases). The CDR3 is made up of 17 amino acids. Between the trimmed V and J ends, which lost 0 bases and 0 bases, there was a span of 13 bases. Germline values: CDR1 SGHRS, CDR2 YFSETQ. The CDR3 region has the DNA TGCGCCAGCAGCTTGGGGCAGGGCAGTCCCTCCTACAATGAGCAGTTCTTC. Translated: CASSLGQGSPSYNEQFF.

V and J are TRBV19 and TRBJ2-6; no reliable D call. The CDR3 sequence is 13 residues long. The V end lost 8 bases, the J end lost 1 base, and 6 bases lay between the germline ends. CDR1 is LNHDA and CDR2 is SQIVND in the germline V gene (reference sequence). The CDR3: CASAGSGANVLTF. The CDR3 bases are TGTGCCAGTGCAGGTTCTGGGGCCAACGTCCTGACTTTC.

This sequence joins TRBV18 and TRBJ1-2, with 9 positions matching TRBD1. Per the germline V gene, CDR1 is KGHSH and CDR2 is LQKENI. With V trimmed by 5 bases and J by 3 bases, 13 bases remained unmatched. The CDR3 sequence is 17 residues long. Written as DNA, the CDR3 is TGTGCCAGCTCAGCGGATAGGACAGGGGACAAGGACTATGGCTACACCTTC. Translating it yields CASSADRTGDKDYGYTF. Full variable domain (missing parts from reference TRBV18 and TRBJ1-2): NAGVMQNPRHLVRRRGQEARLRCSPMKGHSHVYWYRQLPEEGLKFMVYLQKENIIDESGMPKERFSAEFPKEGPSILRIQQVVRGDSAAYFCASSADRTGDKDYGYTFGSGTRLTVV.

This sequence joins TRBV19 and TRBJ2-1; 10 positions agree with TRBD2. Trimming at V came to 8 bases and at J to 6 bases, leaving 7 bases not matched to a gene. CDR3 size: 14 residues. Per germline, CDR1 LNHDA and CDR2 SQIVND (reference sequence). CDR3 sequence (DNA): TGTGCCAGTGCAACTAGCGGGGCTTCCAATGAGCAGTTCTTC. It is translated as CASATSGASNEQFF.

V and J are TRBV7-2 and TRBJ1-1, with a weak D call TRBD1 (5 bases). The germline V and J ends were trimmed by 3 bases and 0 bases, with 11 bases remaining between them. CDR1 and CDR2 (germline): SGHTA, FQGNSA. This CDR3 spans 15 amino acids. Here the CDR3 DNA reads TGTGCCAGCAGCTTTCAGGGTGGGATGAACACTGAAGCTTTCTTT. It codes for CASSFQGGMNTEAFF.

The gene calls are TRBV10-1 and TRBJ1-1; D is ambiguous. In germline, CDR1 is WNHNN, CDR2 SYGVQD (reference sequence). The CDR3 loop spans 13 amino acids. The V gene lost 2 bases and the J gene lost 4 bases, with 8 bases spanning the gap. This chain's CDR3 is CASSEDKITEAFF. The CDR3, as DNA: TGCGCCAGCAGTGAGGACAAGATCACTGAAGCTTTCTTT.

The chain combines TRBV7-8 with TRBJ2-6; the match to TRBD1 covers 9 bases. The V segment lost 5 bases and the J segment 0 bases; nucleotides outside the gene matches: 5. In germline, CDR1 is SGHVS, CDR2 FQNEAQ. This CDR3 region has 17 residues. CDR3 nucleotides: TGTGCCAGCAGCACAACAGGGGGCGCCTCTGGGGCCAACGTCCTGACTTTC. Translated, it gives CASSTTGGASGANVLTF.

This rearrangement joins TRBV4-3 to TRBJ1-1, with a weak D call TRBD1 (6 bases). V dropped 4 bases and J dropped 4 bases, with 13 bases sitting between them. From germline, CDR1 is LGHNA and CDR2 YSLEER. This CDR3 contains 14 residues. Written as DNA, the CDR3 is TGCGCCAGCAGCCCCGACGGGGGGGCCACTGAAGCTTTCTTT. It specifies CASSPDGGATEAFF.

V and J are TRBV19 and TRBJ2-7; no clear D gene. The CDR3 runs to 15 residues. Looked up from germline, CDR1 is LNHDA and CDR2 is SQIVND (reference sequence). Trimming left V 1 base short and J 2 bases short, with 12 bases between. The CDR3 bases are TGTGCCAGTAGTATAGCCGTCCCTTCCGCCTACGAGCAGTACTTC. This sequence encodes CASSIAVPSAYEQYF.